This T cell receptor (beta chain) comes out of a study of T-cell memory formation after mild COVID-19. This clonotype was seen a few times. V lost 0 bases, J lost 8 bases, and 10 bases lay in between. Germline V gene data show CDR1 as SQVTM and CDR2 as ANQGSEA. The CDR3 extends over 12 amino acids. TCRdb ran MiXCR on the 5' RACE reads and lists one entry per CDR3 protein. The table includes 300,000 to 400,000 distinct CDR3 sequences, around 28% detected once. V usage is TRBV29-1 and J usage is TRBJ1-1; possibly TRBD1 for D (5 bases). Sequencing was carried out using PBMCs or a T cell subset sorted from them (not recorded which). The clonotype comes from an adult woman who had mild COVID-19 (a few samples of this study predate the infection). Cell type and time point are not known. This CDR3 reads CSVEDVEGEAFF. The CDR3 coding sequence is TGCAGCGTTGAAGATGTGGAGGGGGAAGCTTTCTTT.